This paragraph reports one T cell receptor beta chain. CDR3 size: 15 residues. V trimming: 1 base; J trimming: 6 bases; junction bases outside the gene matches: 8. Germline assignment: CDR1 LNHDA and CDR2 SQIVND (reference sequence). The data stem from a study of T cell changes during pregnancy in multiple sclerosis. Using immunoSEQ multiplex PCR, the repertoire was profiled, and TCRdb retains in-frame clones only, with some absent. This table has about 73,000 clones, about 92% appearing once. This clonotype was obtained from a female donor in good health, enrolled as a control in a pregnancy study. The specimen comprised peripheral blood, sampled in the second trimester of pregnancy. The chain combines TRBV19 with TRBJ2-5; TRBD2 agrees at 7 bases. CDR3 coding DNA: TGTGCCAGTAGTATAGTCCCAGCGGGGTTGAAGACCCAGTACTTC. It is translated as CASSIVPAGLKTQYF.